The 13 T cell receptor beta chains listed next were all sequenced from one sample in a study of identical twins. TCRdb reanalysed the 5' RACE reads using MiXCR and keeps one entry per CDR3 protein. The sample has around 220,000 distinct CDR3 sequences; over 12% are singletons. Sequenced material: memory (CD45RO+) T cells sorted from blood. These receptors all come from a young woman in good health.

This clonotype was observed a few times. The CDR3 region has the DNA TGTGCCAGCAGTGGACCTCTGGCGCGAAAACTGTTTTTT. It yields the protein CASSGPLARKLFF. The chain is built from TRBV25-1 and TRBJ1-4; the D is unclear. The germline V and J ends were trimmed by 4 bases and 10 bases, with 13 bases remaining between them. Germline CDR1 reads MGHDK; CDR2 reads SYGVNS. The CDR3 runs 13 residues.

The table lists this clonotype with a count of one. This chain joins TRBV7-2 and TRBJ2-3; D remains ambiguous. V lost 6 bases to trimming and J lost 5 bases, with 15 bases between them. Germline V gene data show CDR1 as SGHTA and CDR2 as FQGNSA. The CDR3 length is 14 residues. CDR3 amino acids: CASSPLALGDTQYF. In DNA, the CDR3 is TGTGCCAGCAGTCCTCTCGCCTTGGGAGATACGCAGTATTTT.

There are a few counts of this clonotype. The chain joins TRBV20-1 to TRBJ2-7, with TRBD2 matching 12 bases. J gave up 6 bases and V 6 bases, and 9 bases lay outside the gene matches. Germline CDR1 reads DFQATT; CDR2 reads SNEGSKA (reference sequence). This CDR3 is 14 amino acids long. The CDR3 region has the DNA TGCAGTGCGCCCCGGACTAGCGGGAACTCCGAGCAGTACTTC. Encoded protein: CSAPRTSGNSEQYF.

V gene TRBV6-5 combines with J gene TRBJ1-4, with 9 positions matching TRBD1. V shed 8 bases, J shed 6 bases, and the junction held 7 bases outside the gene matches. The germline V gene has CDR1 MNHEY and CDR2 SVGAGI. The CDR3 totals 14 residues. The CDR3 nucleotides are TGTGCCAGCGGTAACAGGGGGCATCATGAAAAACTGTTTTTT. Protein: CASGNRGHHEKLFF.

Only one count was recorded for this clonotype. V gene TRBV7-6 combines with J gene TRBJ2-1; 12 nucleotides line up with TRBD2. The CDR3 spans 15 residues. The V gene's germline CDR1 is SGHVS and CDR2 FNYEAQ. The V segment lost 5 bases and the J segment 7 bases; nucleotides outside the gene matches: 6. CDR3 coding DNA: TGTGCCAGCAGCGCAGGACTAGCGGGAATGAATGAGCAGTTCTTC. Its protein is CASSAGLAGMNEQFF.

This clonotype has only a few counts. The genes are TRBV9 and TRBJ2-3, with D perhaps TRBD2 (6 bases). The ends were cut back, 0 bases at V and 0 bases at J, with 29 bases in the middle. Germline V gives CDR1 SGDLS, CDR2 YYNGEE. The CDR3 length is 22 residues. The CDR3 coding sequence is TGTGCCAGCAGCGTAGGTCCTTTAACTCGGGACTCCATTTTAAGGAGCACAGATACGCAGTATTTT. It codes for CASSVGPLTRDSILRSTDTQYF.

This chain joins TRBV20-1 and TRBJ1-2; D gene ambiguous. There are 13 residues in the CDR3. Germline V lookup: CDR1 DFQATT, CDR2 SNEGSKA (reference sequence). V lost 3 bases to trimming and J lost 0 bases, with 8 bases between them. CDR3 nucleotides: TGCAGTGCTAGTGTGGGATCTAACTATGGCTACACCTTC. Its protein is CSASVGSNYGYTF.

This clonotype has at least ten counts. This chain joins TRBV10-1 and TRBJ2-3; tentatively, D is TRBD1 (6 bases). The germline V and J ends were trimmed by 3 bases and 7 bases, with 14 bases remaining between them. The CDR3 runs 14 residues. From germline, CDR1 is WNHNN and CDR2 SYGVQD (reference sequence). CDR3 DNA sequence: TGCGCCAGCAGTGACCCGGACAGTTCAAATACGCAGTATTTT. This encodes CASSDPDSSNTQYF.

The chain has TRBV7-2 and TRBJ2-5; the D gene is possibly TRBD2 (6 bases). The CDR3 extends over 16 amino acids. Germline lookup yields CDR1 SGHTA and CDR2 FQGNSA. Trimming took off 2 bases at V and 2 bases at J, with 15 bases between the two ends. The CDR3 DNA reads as TGTGCCAGCAGCTTATTGGGGGGAGGTGAACAAGAGACCCAGTACTTC. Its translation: CASSLLGGGEQETQYF.

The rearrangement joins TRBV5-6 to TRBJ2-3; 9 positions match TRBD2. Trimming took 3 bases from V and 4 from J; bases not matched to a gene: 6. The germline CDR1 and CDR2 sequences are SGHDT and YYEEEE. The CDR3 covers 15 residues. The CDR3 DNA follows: TGTGCCAGCAGCTCTCAGGCGGGAGGGCCAGATACGCAGTATTTT. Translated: CASSSQAGGPDTQYF.

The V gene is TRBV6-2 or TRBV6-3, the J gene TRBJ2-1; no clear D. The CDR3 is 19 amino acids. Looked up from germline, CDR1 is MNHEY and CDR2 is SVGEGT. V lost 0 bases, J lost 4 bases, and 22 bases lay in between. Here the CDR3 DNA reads TGTGCCAGCAGTTACTCGAGCAGCGACCCGGCCTTGAAATACAATGAGCAGTTCTTC. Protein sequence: CASSYSSSDPALKYNEQFF.

This CDR3 is CASRPGQGYTGELFF. Here the CDR3 DNA reads TGTGCCAGCAGACCGGGACAGGGGTACACCGGGGAGCTGTTTTTT. This chain connects TRBV12-3 or TRBV12-4 to TRBJ2-2; 10 bases fit TRBD1. CDR3 size: 15 residues. Germline trimming cut 6 bases from V and 3 bases from J; bases unmatched to any gene: 4.

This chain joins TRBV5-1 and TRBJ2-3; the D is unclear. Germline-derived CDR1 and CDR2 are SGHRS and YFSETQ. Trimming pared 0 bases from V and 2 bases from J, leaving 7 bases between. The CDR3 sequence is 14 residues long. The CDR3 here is CASSLGSATDTQYF. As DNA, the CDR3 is TGCGCCAGCAGCTTGGGATCGGCCACAGATACGCAGTATTTT.